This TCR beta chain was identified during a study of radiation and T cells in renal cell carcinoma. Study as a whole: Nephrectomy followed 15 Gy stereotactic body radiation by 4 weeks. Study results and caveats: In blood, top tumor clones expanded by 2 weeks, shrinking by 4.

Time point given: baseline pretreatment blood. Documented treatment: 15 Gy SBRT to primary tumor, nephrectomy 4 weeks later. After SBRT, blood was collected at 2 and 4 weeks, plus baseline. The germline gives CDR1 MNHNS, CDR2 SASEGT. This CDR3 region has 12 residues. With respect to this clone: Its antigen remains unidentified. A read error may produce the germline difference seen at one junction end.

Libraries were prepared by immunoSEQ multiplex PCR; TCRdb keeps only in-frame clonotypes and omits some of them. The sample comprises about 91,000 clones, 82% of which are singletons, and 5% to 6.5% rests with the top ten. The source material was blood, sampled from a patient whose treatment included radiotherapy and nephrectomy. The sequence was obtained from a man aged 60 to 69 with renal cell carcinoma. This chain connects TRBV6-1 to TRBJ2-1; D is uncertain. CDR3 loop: CASSASDNEQFF. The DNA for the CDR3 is TGCGCCAGCAGTGCCTCCGACAATGAGCAGTTCTTC.